This TCR beta chain stems from a study of shared clonotypes between healthy human individuals. Study-level information: CD4 naive and CD4 memory each took three plates per donor, while CD8 naive took two and CD8 memory one.

Concerning this clone itself: The antigen is undetermined.

The method was immunoSEQ multiplex PCR; TCRdb's version includes in-frame clones alone and lacks a portion of them. The data show roughly 600,000 clones, 98% seen once. Notes on the study in general: For naive CD4 cells, approximately 4.8% of clonotypes were shared across a handful of donors. What naive subsets generally showed was a larger estimated richness than memory subsets showed.

This CDR3 has 16 residues. The ends lost 3 bases at V and 5 bases at J; junction bases unmatched: 7. The germline CDR1 and CDR2 sequences are MNHEY and SVGAGI. CD8 cells classed as naive were CD45RO-negative and positively selected for CCR7, excluding terminally differentiated effector memory CD45RA+ cells. J is TRBJ1-1 and V is TRBV6-5, with 12 bases fitting TRBD1. The sequence came from a man aged 30 to 39 in good health. Sequencing was done on a sample of naive CD8+ T cells sorted from blood. The CDR3 bases are TGTGCCAGCAGTTATCGGAGGGACAGGGGGCCGACTGAAGCTTTCTTT. Its translation: CASSYRRDRGPTEAFF.